The 28 T cell receptor beta chains listed next were all sequenced from one sample in a study of CD8+ T cells in alopecia areata. TCR sequencing used cDNA made by reverse transcription of extracted RNA. Method: immunoSEQ multiplex PCR; TCRdb's copy keeps in-frame clones and lacks some. Here the sample spans fewer than 150,000 clones, 58% being singletons. The sample here was CD4+ T cells sorted from blood, taken at week 0. The receptor set was obtained from a human donor with alopecia areata.

V and J are TRBV4-3 and TRBJ2-7; no clear D. CDR3 length: 14 residues. V dropped 0 bases and J dropped 4 bases, with 10 bases sitting between them. Looked up from germline, CDR1 is LGHNA and CDR2 is YSLEER. CDR3 DNA: TGCGCCAGCAGCCAAGATCCTTCGTCGTACGAGCAGTACTTC. As protein: CASSQDPSSYEQYF.

V usage is TRBV5-1 and J usage is TRBJ2-7, with D possibly being TRBD1 (5 bases). Trimming took 4 bases from V and 5 from J, leaving 16 bases between them. The length of the CDR3 is 14 residues. Per germline, CDR1 SGHRS and CDR2 YFSETQ. This CDR3 is CASSPGQGLDEQYF. In nucleotides, the CDR3 is TGCGCCAGCAGCCCCGGGCAGGGATTAGACGAGCAGTACTTC.

The chain joins TRBV28 to TRBJ1-5; D may be TRBD1 (5 bases). CDR1 and CDR2 (germline): MDHEN, SYDVKM. V lost 3 bases and J 7 bases, leaving 13 bases between the germline ends. CDR3 length equals 14 residues. CDR3 residues: CASSLREGRQPQHF. DNA of the CDR3: TGTGCCAGCAGTTTGAGGGAGGGGCGACAGCCCCAGCATTTT.

CDR3 amino acids: CASSSAGTGRNEQFF. The CDR3 DNA follows: TGTGCCAGCAGCTCCGCCGGGACAGGGCGGAATGAGCAGTTCTTC. The chain carries TRBV7-3 and TRBJ2-1; 9 nucleotides align to TRBD1. V was clipped by 4 bases and J by 7 bases; unmatched bases: 8. Germline V CDR1 and CDR2: SGHTA, FQGTGA. This CDR3 is built from 15 residues.

V gene TRBV6-5 combines with J gene TRBJ2-5; TRBD1 agrees at 7 bases. The CDR3 covers 13 residues. Unmatched junction bases numbered 3, after V lost 8 bases and J lost 0 bases. CDR1 is MNHEY and CDR2 is SVGAGI in the germline V gene. Here the CDR3 DNA reads TGTGCCAGCGGGACAGTCGACCAAGAGACCCAGTACTTC. As protein: CASGTVDQETQYF.

The V gene is TRBV28, the J gene TRBJ1-1, with 7 bases matching TRBD1. The CDR3 sequence is 13 residues long. J gave up 6 bases and V 6 bases, and 7 bases lay outside the gene matches. The germline V gene encodes CDR1 MDHEN and CDR2 SYDVKM. The CDR3 protein is CASSQIDRAEAFF. DNA of the CDR3: TGTGCCAGCAGCCAGATTGACAGGGCTGAAGCTTTCTTT.

J is TRBJ2-1 and V is TRBV13, with D perhaps matching TRBD2 (6 bases). Trimming stripped 1 base from V and 5 bases from J, with 9 bases between. Germline CDR1 and CDR2: PRHDT and FYEKMQ (reference sequence). This CDR3 region has 14 residues. CDR3 nucleotide sequence: TGTGCCAGCAGCTTAGCGGGAGTACACAATGAGCAGTTCTTC. It is translated as CASSLAGVHNEQFF.

The V gene is TRBV6-5, the J gene TRBJ2-5; D is ambiguous. This CDR3 has 13 amino acids. V was cut by 6 bases and J by 1 base, with 9 bases left in between. CDR1 MNHEY and CDR2 SVGAGI come from the germline V gene. The CDR3 DNA follows: TGTGCCAGCAGCTACCCGGGCCAAGAGACCCAGTACTTC. Translating gives CASSYPGQETQYF.

The gene calls are TRBV5-1 and TRBJ2-2; perhaps TRBD2 as D (6 bases). The CDR3 consists of 14 residues. Between the trimmed V and J ends, which lost 5 bases and 0 bases, there was a span of 8 bases. Germline CDR1 SGHRS, CDR2 YFSETQ. Written as DNA, the CDR3 is TGCGCCAGCAGACGGGAGACGAACACCGGGGAGCTGTTTTTT. It yields the protein CASRRETNTGELFF.

The gene calls are TRBV27 and TRBJ2-3; the D is unclear. V was pared by 9 bases and J by 4 bases, with 14 bases between. Germline V gene sequence: CDR1 MNHEY, CDR2 SMNVEV (reference sequence). CDR3 length equals 13 residues. The DNA for the CDR3 is TGTGCCAGTTCGAATTCCGGCGCAGATACGCAGTATTTT. Protein product: CASSNSGADTQYF.

The chain has TRBV5-1 and TRBJ2-1; D call uncertain. The V end lost 3 bases, the J end lost 9 bases, and 13 bases lay between the germline ends. The CDR3 has 13 amino acids. CDR1 and CDR2 (germline): SGHRS, YFSETQ. DNA of the CDR3: TGCGCCAGCAGCTCGCAGCCCTCGGGTGAGCAGTTCTTC. Translating gives CASSSQPSGEQFF.

The chain recombines TRBV4-3 with TRBJ1-5; a possible D gene is TRBD1 (6 bases). Trimming took 0 bases from V and 9 from J, leaving 15 bases between them. The CDR3 is made up of 15 amino acids. Germline CDR1 reads LGHNA; CDR2 reads YSLEER. This CDR3 is CASSQDRGGHGPQHF. CDR3 DNA sequence: TGCGCCAGCAGCCAAGATCGAGGGGGTCATGGGCCCCAGCATTTT.

This clone was seen a handful of times. This sequence joins TRBV7-9 and TRBJ1-1, with 9 nucleotides matching TRBD1. V gave up 3 bases and J gave up 2 bases; unmatched junction bases: 1. Germline CDR1 and CDR2: SEHNR and FQNEAQ (reference sequence). The CDR3 has 14 residues. DNA of the CDR3: TGTGCCAGCAGCTTGGACAGGGGCAACACTGAAGCTTTCTTT. Protein: CASSLDRGNTEAFF.

This chain connects TRBV4-3 to TRBJ1-1; a possible D gene is TRBD1 (5 bases). CDR1 is LGHNA, CDR2 YSLEER, per germline. This CDR3 has 15 amino acids. The germline V and J ends were trimmed by 0 bases and 3 bases, with 11 bases remaining between them. The CDR3 DNA reads as TGCGCCAGCAGCCAAGATGCAGGGAAGGACACTGAAGCTTTCTTT. Protein: CASSQDAGKDTEAFF.

This chain joins TRBV28 and TRBJ2-5, with TRBD2 matching over 8 bases. The length of the CDR3 is 13 residues. The trim removed 8 bases at V and 5 bases at J, leaving 7 bases unmatched. Germline V lookup: CDR1 MDHEN, CDR2 SYDVKM. As DNA, the CDR3 is TGTGCCAGCCGGGGGGGCCTGTGGGAGACCCAGTACTTC. It encodes CASRGGLWETQYF. The complete variable domain, with remaining parts taken from reference TRBV28 and TRBJ2-5, reads DVKVTQSSRYLVKRTGEKVFLECVQDMDHENMFWYRQDPGLGLRLIYFSYDVKMKEKGDIPEGYSVSREKKERFSLILESASTNQTSMYLCASRGGLWETQYFGPGTRLLVL.

The rearrangement joins TRBV28 to TRBJ1-5, with 7 positions matching TRBD1. The CDR3 covers 14 residues. V shed 9 bases, J shed 1 base, and the junction held 6 bases outside the gene matches. The germline V gene has CDR1 MDHEN and CDR2 SYDVKM. CDR3: CASTTGVSNQPQHF. The CDR3 nucleotides are TGTGCCAGTACAACAGGGGTGAGCAATCAGCCCCAGCATTTT.

The chain combines TRBV7-8 with TRBJ1-5; D is unresolved. The CDR3 runs 17 residues. Germline loops: CDR1 SGHVS, CDR2 FQNEAQ. V was shortened by 0 bases and J by 0 bases, with 12 bases between the two germline ends. CDR3: CASSLARGSSSNQPQHF. DNA for the CDR3: TGTGCCAGCAGCTTAGCGCGAGGGAGTAGTAGCAATCAGCCCCAGCATTTT.

This chain links TRBV7-2 with TRBJ2-3; no clear D. Trimming removed 5 bases from V and 3 bases from J, with 9 bases in between. The length of the CDR3 is 13 residues. The germline gives CDR1 SGHTA, CDR2 FQGNSA. Here the CDR3 reads CASSTPGTDTQYF. CDR3 nucleotide sequence: TGTGCCAGCAGCACCCCCGGGACAGATACGCAGTATTTT.

The rearrangement links TRBV5-1 to TRBJ1-1; D is possibly TRBD1 (5 bases). This CDR3 is 14 amino acids long. V was shortened by 0 bases and J by 5 bases, with 11 bases between the two germline ends. The germline V gene has CDR1 SGHRS and CDR2 YFSETQ. The CDR3 bases are TGCGCCAGCAGCTTGGCGGCAGGGCCAACTGAAGCTTTCTTT. Translation gives CASSLAAGPTEAFF.

The chain uses TRBV7-2 and TRBJ2-4, with TRBD2 matching 8 bases. V lost 5 bases, J lost 5 bases, and 14 bases stayed unmatched. This CDR3 contains 17 residues. The germline V gene has CDR1 SGHTA and CDR2 FQGNSA. CDR3 amino acids: CASSLSSSGGPENIQYF. Here the CDR3 DNA reads TGTGCCAGCAGCCTGAGCAGCTCGGGGGGGCCGGAAAACATTCAGTACTTC.

The chain carries TRBV4-2 and TRBJ2-1; D is undetermined. The CDR3 spans 13 residues. Germline V gene lookup returns CDR1 LGHNA and CDR2 YNFKEQ. V was clipped by 5 bases and J by 6 bases, with 11 bases between them. The CDR3 DNA follows: TGTGCCAGCAGCTTGTCTCTGGGCAATGAGCAGTTCTTC. It is translated as CASSLSLGNEQFF.

The chain recombines TRBV18 with TRBJ2-2; D not resolved. CDR3 length: 12 amino acids. V was pared by 2 bases and J by 7 bases, with 5 bases between. Germline loops: CDR1 KGHSH, CDR2 LQKENI. CDR3 protein: CASSPGIGELFF. DNA of the CDR3: TGTGCCAGCTCACCAGGTATCGGGGAGCTGTTTTTT.

V gene TRBV5-1 combines with J gene TRBJ1-2, with 8 bases lining up with TRBD1. The CDR3 consists of 14 residues. CDR1 SGHRS and CDR2 YFSETQ come from the germline V gene. Trimming cost V 4 bases and J 3 bases; bases outside gene matches: 5. The CDR3: CASSRSGQDYGYTF. CDR3 sequence (DNA): TGCGCCAGCAGCCGCTCGGGACAGGACTATGGCTACACCTTC.

The chain joins TRBV10-3 to TRBJ2-5; D gene ambiguous. Germline V lookup: CDR1 ENHRY, CDR2 SYGVKD. The V end was cut by 0 bases, the J end by 4 bases, with 9 bases between. The CDR3 runs to 14 residues. In nucleotides, the CDR3 is TGTGCCATCAGTGAGTCTCGTTCAGGAGAGACCCAGTACTTC. Its protein is CAISESRSGETQYF.

The chain recombines TRBV18 with TRBJ2-3, with D possibly matching TRBD2 (6 bases). Per germline, CDR1 KGHSH and CDR2 LQKENI. Trimming cost V 8 bases and J 7 bases, with 13 bases left between them. The CDR3 runs 12 residues. As DNA, the CDR3 is TGTGCCAGCGGAACCGGGGGATATACGCAGTATTTT. It encodes CASGTGGYTQYF.

This rearrangement joins TRBV5-6 to TRBJ2-7; 8 bases match TRBD2. This CDR3 comprises 13 residues. In germline, CDR1 is SGHDT, CDR2 YYEEEE. After removal of 4 bases from V and 4 bases from J, the junction contained 4 bases not matched to a gene. The CDR3 nucleotides are TGTGCCAGCAGCCCGGGGGGGATGTACGAGCAGTACTTC. The encoded protein is CASSPGGMYEQYF.

This chain links TRBV5-1 with TRBJ2-5; TRBD1 matches 9 bases. The CDR3 consists of 14 residues. V trimming: 4 bases; J trimming: 5 bases; junction bases outside the gene matches: 6. The germline V gene encodes CDR1 SGHRS and CDR2 YFSETQ. In nucleotides, the CDR3 is TGCGCCAGCAGCCAACAGGGGGCGGGTGAGACCCAGTACTTC. Translating it yields CASSQQGAGETQYF.

This clone turned up a few times. The chain couples TRBV6-1 to TRBJ2-4; TRBD1 is a possible D gene (6 bases). Trimming left V 4 bases short and J 8 bases short, with 18 bases between. CDR1 and CDR2 from the germline V gene are MNHNS and SASEGT. There are 15 residues in the CDR3. The CDR3 loop reads CASSAGQRLVDIQYF. CDR3 DNA sequence: TGTGCCAGCAGTGCGGGACAACGCCTAGTCGACATTCAGTACTTC.